Below, 28 T cell receptor beta chains from the same sample are listed, as sequenced in a study of shared T cell receptors in the human thymus. Repertoires were generated with immunoSEQ multiplex PCR, while TCRdb's copy carries only in-frame clones and drops some. This table has about 660,000 clones, approximately 89% appearing once. Another study also made use of these data, one on human thymus T cells.

Sequencing used thymocytes. The receptor source for this set is a boy under two years old with a congenital heart defect.

V usage is TRBV9 and J usage is TRBJ2-1; TRBD1 matches 8 bases. The CDR3 contains 14 residues. Germline CDR1 and CDR2: SGDLS and YYNGEE. Germline trimming cut 3 bases from V and 7 bases from J; bases unmatched to any gene: 6. CDR3 loop: CASSADRVGNEQFF. The CDR3 region has the DNA TGTGCCAGCAGCGCGGACAGGGTAGGTAATGAGCAGTTCTTC.

This rearrangement joins TRBV5-1 to TRBJ2-7; D call uncertain. Germline CDR1 reads SGHRS; CDR2 reads YFSETQ. V was shortened by 0 bases and J by 3 bases, with 10 bases between the two germline ends. The CDR3 sequence is 14 residues long. CDR3 coding DNA: TGCGCCAGCAGCTTGGCTGAACAGTTCTACGAGCAGTACTTC. This translates into CASSLAEQFYEQYF.

The rearrangement links TRBV29-1 to TRBJ2-5, with 10 bases aligning to TRBD2. This CDR3 spans 16 amino acids. V shed 3 bases and J 2 bases; nucleotides not matched to a gene: 9. CDR1 is SQVTM, CDR2 ANQGSEA, per germline. The CDR3, as DNA: TGCAGCGTTGAGTTAAGTAGCGGGGGGACTCAAGAGACCCAGTACTTC. The encoded protein is CSVELSSGGTQETQYF.

The chain carries TRBV7-9 and TRBJ2-1, with 11 bases aligning to TRBD2. Germline V lookup: CDR1 SEHNR, CDR2 FQNEAQ (reference sequence). The CDR3 spans 15 residues. J lost 7 bases, V lost 3 bases, and 5 bases had no gene match. This CDR3 reads CASSFLAGGQNEQFF. CDR3 in DNA: TGTGCCAGCAGCTTCTTAGCGGGGGGGCAAAATGAGCAGTTCTTC.

CDR3 DNA sequence: TGCGCCAGCAGCGTAACCGGGGAGCTGTTTTTT. It codes for CASSVTGELFF. This chain joins TRBV5-1 and TRBJ2-2; D remains unclear. Looked up from germline, CDR1 is SGHRS and CDR2 is YFSETQ. This CDR3 has 11 amino acids. Trimming left V 4 bases short and J 5 bases short, with 3 bases between.

The rearrangement joins TRBV25-1 to TRBJ2-7, with a weak D call TRBD1 (6 bases). Germline lookup yields CDR1 MGHDK and CDR2 SYGVNS. Deletions cut 5 bases from V and 3 bases from J, with 8 bases between. The CDR3 has 12 amino acids. The CDR3 nucleotides read TGTGCCAGCAGTCAGGACAGCTACGAGCAGTACTTC. Protein: CASSQDSYEQYF.

The chain links TRBV5-1 to TRBJ2-2; TRBD2 matches at 8 bases. The trim removed 9 bases at V and 1 base at J, leaving 8 bases unmatched. The CDR3 has 15 amino acids. Germline values: CDR1 SGHRS, CDR2 YFSETQ. The CDR3 region is CATRASGRNTGELFF. The CDR3 DNA reads TGCGCCACCCGGGCCAGCGGGAGGAACACCGGGGAGCTGTTTTTT.

CDR3 region: CSVEDLAGVGQETQYF. The CDR3 DNA reads as TGCAGCGTTGAAGATCTGGCGGGAGTAGGGCAAGAGACCCAGTACTTC. This chain joins TRBV29-1 and TRBJ2-5, with 7 nucleotides matching TRBD2. Unmatched junction bases numbered 9, after V lost 0 bases and J lost 2 bases. Germline V lookup: CDR1 SQVTM, CDR2 ANQGSEA. The CDR3 is made up of 16 amino acids.

The J gene is TRBJ1-1, the V gene TRBV6-6; D might be TRBD1 (6 bases). The CDR3 sequence is 15 residues long. Germline V gives CDR1 MNHNY, CDR2 SVGAGI (reference sequence). Trimming shortened V by 0 bases and J by 8 bases, and 16 bases separated the two germline ends. CDR3 protein: CASSYSGNRETEAFF. CDR3 in DNA: TGTGCCAGCAGTTACTCGGGTAACAGGGAAACCGAAGCTTTCTTT.

The V gene is TRBV6-5, the J gene TRBJ1-6; a weak D match, TRBD1 (5 bases). From germline, CDR1 is MNHEY and CDR2 SVGAGI. The CDR3 runs 15 residues. V was pared by 6 bases and J by 1 base, with 10 bases between. For the CDR3, the DNA is TGTGCCAGCAGGCCAAGGGGTTCCTATAATTCACCCCTCCACTTT. Its protein product is CASRPRGSYNSPLHF.

CDR3 sequence reads: CASIAQEQFF. CDR3 coding DNA: TGTGCCAGCATAGCCCAGGAGCAGTTCTTC. The chain has TRBV2 and TRBJ2-1; D is unresolved. Germline-derived CDR1 and CDR2 are SNHLY and FYNNEI. The V end lost 7 bases, the J end lost 10 bases, and 8 bases lay between the germline ends. The CDR3 covers 10 residues.

The V call is TRBV19, the J call TRBJ1-1; D ambiguous. V dropped 3 bases and J dropped 1 base, with 6 bases sitting between them. The V gene's germline CDR1 is LNHDA and CDR2 SQIVND (reference sequence). The length of the CDR3 is 13 residues. CDR3 amino acids: CASSIGQNTEAFF. In DNA, the CDR3 is TGTGCCAGTAGTATTGGGCAGAACACTGAAGCTTTCTTT.

The chain uses TRBV5-1 and TRBJ1-2; the match to TRBD1 covers 7 bases. The V and J ends lost 4 bases and 3 bases, in that order; junction bases with no gene match: 15. The CDR3 spans 17 residues. Germline CDR1 reads SGHRS; CDR2 reads YFSETQ. CDR3 in DNA: TGCGCCAGCAGCGTTACAGGGGCTACCCCTGACTACTATGGCTACACCTTC. It encodes CASSVTGATPDYYGYTF.

The chain combines TRBV10-1 with TRBJ2-7, with 10 bases fitting TRBD1. The CDR3 covers 16 residues. Germline V gene data show CDR1 as WNHNN and CDR2 as SYGVQD (reference sequence). V lost 6 bases to trimming and J lost 6 bases; unmatched junction nucleotides: 14. CDR3 coding DNA: TGCGCCAGCAGCGAAGTCCGGACAGGGGGAAGGAGCGAGCAGTACTTC. It codes for CASSEVRTGGRSEQYF.

V and J are TRBV2 and TRBJ2-3, with D tentatively TRBD2 (5 bases). This CDR3 contains 13 residues. Germline V lookup: CDR1 SNHLY, CDR2 FYNNEI. V gave up 6 bases and J gave up 5 bases, with 12 bases separating them. The CDR3 DNA sequence: TGTGCCAGCAGCCGCCTTCGGGGAGATACGCAGTATTTT. This sequence encodes CASSRLRGDTQYF.

The J gene is TRBJ2-7, the V gene TRBV11-2, with a tentative D call TRBD1 (5 bases). This CDR3 spans 15 amino acids. Germline CDR1 SGHAT, CDR2 FQNNGV. Trimming pared 5 bases from V and 3 bases from J, leaving 17 bases between. The CDR3 nucleotides read TGTGCCAGCAGCCTGACAGTGCCTCATTTCTACGAGCAGTACTTC. The encoded protein is CASSLTVPHFYEQYF.

The chain carries TRBV28 and TRBJ2-3; 11 nucleotides match TRBD2. This CDR3 has 16 residues. V lost 3 bases, J lost 3 bases, and 5 bases stayed unmatched. Germline CDR1 and CDR2: MDHEN and SYDVKM. The CDR3 region is CASSFTSGSMTDTQYF. As DNA, the CDR3 is TGTGCCAGCAGTTTTACTAGCGGGAGTATGACAGATACGCAGTATTTT.

The rearrangement links TRBV6-5 to TRBJ2-5, with 7 bases lining up with TRBD1. TRBJ2-7 explains the end of the DNA better; the J call may be wrong. The CDR3 length is 13 residues. Germline assignment: CDR1 MNHEY and CDR2 SVGAGI. The CDR3 loop is CASTRGPSYEQYF. In DNA, the CDR3 is TGTGCCAGCACTAGGGGGCCCTCCTACGAGCAGTACTTC.

The rearrangement uses TRBV10-3 and TRBJ1-2; D is unclear. V was clipped by 0 bases and J by 6 bases, with 5 bases between them. Per the germline V gene, CDR1 is ENHRY and CDR2 is SYGVKD. The CDR3 length is 12 residues. The CDR3 coding sequence is TGTGCCATCAGTGAGTCCGGGGATGGCTACACCTTC. Translated: CAISESGDGYTF.

J is TRBJ2-7 and V is TRBV5-6, with D possibly TRBD1 on 6 matching bases. Trimming removed 4 bases at V and 3 bases at J, with 11 bases between. Per germline, CDR1 SGHDT and CDR2 YYEEEE. This CDR3 region has 13 residues. The CDR3: CASSPPTGYEQYF. The CDR3 DNA follows: TGTGCCAGCAGCCCACCGACAGGCTACGAGCAGTACTTC.

The chain has TRBV30 and TRBJ1-6; D unresolved. Germline V lookup: CDR1 GTSNPN, CDR2 SVGIG (reference sequence). Trimming cost V 2 bases and J 0 bases, with 14 bases left between them. This CDR3 is built from 17 residues. The CDR3 reads CAWSPWTANSYNSPLHF. The CDR3 DNA sequence: TGTGCCTGGAGTCCCTGGACTGCTAACTCCTATAATTCACCCCTCCACTTT. Combining the CDR3 with reference TRBV30 and TRBJ1-6 gives the whole variable domain SQTIHQWPATLVQPVGSPLSLECTVEGTSNPNLYWYRQAAGRGLQLLFYSVGIGQISSEVPQNLSASRPQDRQFILSSKKLLLSDSGFYLCAWSPWTANSYNSPLHFGNGTRLTVT.

This chain links TRBV5-6 with TRBJ2-3; 7 bases map to TRBD1. Unmatched junction bases numbered 7, after V lost 1 base and J lost 5 bases. Looked up from germline, CDR1 is SGHDT and CDR2 is YYEEEE. The CDR3 loop spans 15 amino acids. CDR3: CASSLLGRGRDTQYF. The CDR3 nucleotides are TGTGCCAGCAGCTTGCTCGGCAGGGGGAGAGATACGCAGTATTTT.

This clone showed up just a few times. This sequence joins TRBV6-1 and TRBJ2-1, with 7 bases fitting TRBD1. This CDR3 is built from 14 residues. Germline-derived CDR1 and CDR2 are MNHNS and SASEGT. The V segment lost 7 bases and the J segment 7 bases; nucleotides outside the gene matches: 10. The CDR3 reads CASIRTRDSNEQFF. CDR3 coding DNA: TGTGCCAGCATACGGACTCGGGACAGTAATGAGCAGTTCTTC.

V is TRBV6-5 and J is TRBJ1-5; D is unresolved. Germline-derived CDR1 and CDR2 are MNHEY and SVGAGI. V gave up 2 bases and J gave up 7 bases, with 15 bases separating them. This CDR3 region has 15 residues. The CDR3 DNA is TGTGCCAGCAGTTACGCGCAGCGAGCGGGGCAGCCCCAGCATTTT. Translation gives CASSYAQRAGQPQHF.

This chain connects TRBV5-6 to TRBJ2-3; perhaps TRBD1 as D (5 bases). Germline V gene data show CDR1 as SGHDT and CDR2 as YYEEEE. Between the trimmed V and J ends, which lost 1 base and 3 bases, there was a span of 6 bases. The CDR3 loop spans 13 amino acids. In nucleotides, the CDR3 is TGTGCCAGCAGCTTGAGGGGTACAGATACGCAGTATTTT. Its protein product is CASSLRGTDTQYF.

This clone was recorded only once. The V gene is TRBV28, the J gene TRBJ2-7; 9 nucleotides match TRBD2. CDR1 and CDR2 (germline): MDHEN, SYDVKM. With V trimmed by 2 bases and J by 4 bases, 6 bases remained unmatched. The CDR3 length is 15 residues. CDR3 residues: CASSLTRGGGYEQYF. CDR3 DNA: TGTGCCAGCAGTTTAACGCGGGGGGGCGGATACGAGCAGTACTTC.

The chain recombines TRBV9 with TRBJ2-6, with a weak D call TRBD1 (5 bases). Deletions cut 0 bases from V and 0 bases from J, with 16 bases between. In germline, CDR1 is SGDLS, CDR2 YYNGEE. This CDR3 spans 19 amino acids. The CDR3 region is CASSVATRTSHSGANVLTF. The CDR3 bases are TGTGCCAGCAGCGTAGCTACACGGACATCCCACTCTGGGGCCAACGTCCTGACTTTC. Full variable domain (outside the CDR3, taken from reference TRBV9 and TRBJ2-6): DSGVTQTPKHLITATGQRVTLRCSPRSGDLSVYWYQQSLDQGLQFLIQYYNGEERAKGNILERFSAQQFPDLHSELNLSSLELGDSALYFCASSVATRTSHSGANVLTFGAGSRLTVL.

V gene TRBV30 combines with J gene TRBJ1-5, with 8 bases identical to TRBD1. After removal of 2 bases from V and 5 bases from J, the junction contained 2 bases not matched to a gene. Germline V gene data show CDR1 as GTSNPN and CDR2 as SVGIG (reference sequence). This CDR3 has 13 residues. Here the CDR3 DNA reads TGTGCCTGGAGTTCAGGGGGCTATCAGCCCCAGCATTTT. Amino acids: CAWSSGGYQPQHF.